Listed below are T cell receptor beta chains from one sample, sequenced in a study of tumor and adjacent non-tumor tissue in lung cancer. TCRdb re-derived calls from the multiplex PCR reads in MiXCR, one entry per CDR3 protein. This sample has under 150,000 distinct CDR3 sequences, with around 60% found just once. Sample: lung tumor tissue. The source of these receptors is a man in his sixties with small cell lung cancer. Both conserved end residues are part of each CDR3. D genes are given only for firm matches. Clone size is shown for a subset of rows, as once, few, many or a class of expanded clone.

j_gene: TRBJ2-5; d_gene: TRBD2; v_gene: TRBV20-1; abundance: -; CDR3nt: TGCAGTGTAAATCTGGCGGGAGGGGTCTGGCAAGAGACCCAGTACTTC; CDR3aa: CSVNLAGGVWQETQYF
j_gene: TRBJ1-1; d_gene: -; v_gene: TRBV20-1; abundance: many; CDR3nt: TGCAGTGCCCCAGGTGGAGGGAACACTGAAGCTTTCTTT; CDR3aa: CSAPGGGNTEAFF
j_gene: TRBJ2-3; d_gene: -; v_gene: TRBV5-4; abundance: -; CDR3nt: TGTGCCAGCAGCACTGGGGGGTATAGTACAGATACGCAGTATTTT; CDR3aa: CASSTGGYSTDTQYF
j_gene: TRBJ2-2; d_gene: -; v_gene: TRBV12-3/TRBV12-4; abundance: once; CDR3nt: TGTGCCAGTAGTCCCTTTGGACAGGGAGGGACCGGGGAGCTGTTTTTT; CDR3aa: CASSPFGQGGTGELFF
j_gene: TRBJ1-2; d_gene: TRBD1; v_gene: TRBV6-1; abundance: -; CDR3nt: TGTGCCAACAGTACAGGTCCTACCGGGACAGGGTCCAGTGGCTACACCTTC; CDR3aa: CANSTGPTGTGSSGYTF
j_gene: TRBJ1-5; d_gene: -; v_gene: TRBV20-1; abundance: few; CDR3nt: TGCAGTGCCCGGAGCTCCGGGGGCAATCAGCCCCAGCATTTT; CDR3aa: CSARSSGGNQPQHF
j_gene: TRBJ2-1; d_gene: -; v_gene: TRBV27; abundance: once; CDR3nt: TGTGCCAGCAGCCGTAGTGGCTCCTACAATGAGCAGTTATTC; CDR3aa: CASSRSGSYNEQLF
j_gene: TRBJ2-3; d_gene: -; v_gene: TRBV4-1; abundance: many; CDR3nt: TGCGCCAGCAGCCAGCTTGGGAGCCCTCTCACAGATACGCAGTATTTT; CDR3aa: CASSQLGSPLTDTQYF
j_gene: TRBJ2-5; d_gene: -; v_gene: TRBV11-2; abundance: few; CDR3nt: TGTGCTAGCGGCGTAACCGGGATCCAAGAATACTTC; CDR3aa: CASGVTGIQEYF
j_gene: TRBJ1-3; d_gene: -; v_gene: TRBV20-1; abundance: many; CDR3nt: TGCAGTGCTAGTCGGGCTGGAAACACCATATATTTT; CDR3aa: CSASRAGNTIYF
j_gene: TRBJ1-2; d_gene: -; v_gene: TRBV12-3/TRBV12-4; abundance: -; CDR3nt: TGTGCCAGCAATTTCGCGGCGTGGGGACAACCGGACTACACCTTC; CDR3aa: CASNFAAWGQPDYTF
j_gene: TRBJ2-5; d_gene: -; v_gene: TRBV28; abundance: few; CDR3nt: TGTGCCACTACCCTAATTGGGATCCAAGAGACCCAGTACTTC; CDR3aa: CATTLIGIQETQYF
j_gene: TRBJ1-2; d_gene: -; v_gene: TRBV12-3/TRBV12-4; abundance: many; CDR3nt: TGTGCCAGCAGTTTAGGGGAGGGCTATGGCTACACCTTC; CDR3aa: CASSLGEGYGYTF
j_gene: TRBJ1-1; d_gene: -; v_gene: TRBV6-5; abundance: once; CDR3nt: TGTGCCAGGAGTTACTCGTCCAGGGTCGACACTGAAGCTTTCTTT; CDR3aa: CARSYSSRVDTEAFF
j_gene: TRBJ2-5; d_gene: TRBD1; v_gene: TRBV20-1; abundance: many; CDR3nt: TGCAGTGCTAGGAGACAGGGGGGAGAGACCCAGTACTTC; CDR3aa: CSARRQGGETQYF
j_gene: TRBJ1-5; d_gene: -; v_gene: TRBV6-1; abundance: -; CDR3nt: TGTGCCAGAAGTGCAGGACCCCCTGGTCAGCCCGAGCATTTC; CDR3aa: CARSAGPPGQPEHF
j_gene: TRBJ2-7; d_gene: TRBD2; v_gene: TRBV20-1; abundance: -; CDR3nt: TGCGGTGCTAGGCGGGAGGGCCCCTACGAGGAGTACTTC; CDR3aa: CGARREGPYEEYF
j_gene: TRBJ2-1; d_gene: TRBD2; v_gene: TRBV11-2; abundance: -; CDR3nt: TGTGCCAACGCCCTGAGCGGGACTGACAATGGGCAGTTCTTC; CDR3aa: CANALSGTDNGQFF
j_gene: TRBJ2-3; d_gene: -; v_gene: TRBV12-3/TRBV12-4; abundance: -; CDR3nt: TGTACCAGCAGACGTAGCGGTACGAGCACAGATACGCAGTATTTT; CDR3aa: CTSRRSGTSTDTQYF
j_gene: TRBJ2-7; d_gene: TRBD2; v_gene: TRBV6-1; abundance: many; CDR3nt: TGTGCCAGCAGTGAAGGACTAGCGGTTACCTACGAGCAGTACTTC; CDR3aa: CASSEGLAVTYEQYF
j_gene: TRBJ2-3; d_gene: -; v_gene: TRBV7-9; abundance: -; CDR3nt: TGTGCCAGCAGCTTAACGGACCCCGTGGCTACGCAGTATTTT; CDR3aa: CASSLTDPVATQYF
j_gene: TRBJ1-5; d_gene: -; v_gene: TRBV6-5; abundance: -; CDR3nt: TGTGCCAGCAGACAACAGGTAGGGCCCCAGCATTTT; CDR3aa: CASRQQVGPQHF
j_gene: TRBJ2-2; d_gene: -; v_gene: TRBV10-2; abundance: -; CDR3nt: TGCGCCAGCAGTGACGATATAAGCTACACCGGGGAGCTGTTTTTT; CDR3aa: CASSDDISYTGELFF
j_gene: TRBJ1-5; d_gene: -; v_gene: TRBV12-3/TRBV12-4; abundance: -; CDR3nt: TGTGCCAGCAGTTTAAGTGGGCCAGGCAATCAGGCCCAGCATTTC; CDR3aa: CASSLSGPGNQAQHF
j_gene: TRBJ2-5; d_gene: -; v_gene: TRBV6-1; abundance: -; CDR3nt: TGTGCCAGCAATGAGGAGGGTATGGAGGAGACCCAGTACTTC; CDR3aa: CASNEEGMEETQYF
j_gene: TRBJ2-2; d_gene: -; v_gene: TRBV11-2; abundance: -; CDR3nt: TGTGCCAGCCGCTCAGCCTATAACACCGGGGAGCTGTTTTTT; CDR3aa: CASRSAYNTGELFF
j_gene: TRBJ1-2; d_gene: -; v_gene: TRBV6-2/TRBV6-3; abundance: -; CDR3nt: TGTGCCAGGAGTTACCCCCCGGTTGGGGGCTACACCTTC; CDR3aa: CARSYPPVGGYTF
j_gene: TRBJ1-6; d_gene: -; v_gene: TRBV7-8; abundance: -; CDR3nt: TGTGCCAGCAGCCCGGGACGGCGGAGCTCCTATAATTCACTCCTCCACTTT; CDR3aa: CASSPGRRSSYNSLLHF
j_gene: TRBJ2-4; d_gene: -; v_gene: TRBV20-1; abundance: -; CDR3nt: TGCAGTGTGACCGGGGCAGCTATGGGAAACATTCAGTACTTC; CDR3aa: CSVTGAAMGNIQYF
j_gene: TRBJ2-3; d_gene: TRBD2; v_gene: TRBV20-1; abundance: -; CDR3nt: TGCAGTGCGGCCGGACTAGCGGTTGGTGCCCGCCAAGAAGATACGCAGTATTTT; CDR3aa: CSAAGLAVGARQEDTQYF
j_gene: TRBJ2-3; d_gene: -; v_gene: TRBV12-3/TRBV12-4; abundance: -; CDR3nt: TGTGCCAGCAAGGACACAAATACGCAGTATTTT; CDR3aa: CASKDTNTQYF
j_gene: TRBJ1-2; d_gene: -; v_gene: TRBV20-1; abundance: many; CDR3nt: TGCAGTGCTAGAGATCAGGGAGGAGGCTACACCTTC; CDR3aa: CSARDQGGGYTF
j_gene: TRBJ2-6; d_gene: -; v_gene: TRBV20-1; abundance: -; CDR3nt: TGCAGTGCCCCCCGGACCTCCGGGGCCAATGTCTTGACTTTC; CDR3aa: CSAPRTSGANVLTF
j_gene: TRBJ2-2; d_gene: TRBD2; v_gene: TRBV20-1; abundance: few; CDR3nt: TGCAGTGCTACAGGGACTAGCGGGAGAGCCGGGGAGCTGTTTTTT; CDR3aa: CSATGTSGRAGELFF
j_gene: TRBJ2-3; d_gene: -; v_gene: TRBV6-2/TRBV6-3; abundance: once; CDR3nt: TGTGCCAGCAGCTTAAGGGCAGTGGGCAAAGATACGCAGTATTTT; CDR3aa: CASSLRAVGKDTQYF
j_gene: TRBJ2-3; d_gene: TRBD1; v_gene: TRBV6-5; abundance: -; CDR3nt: TGTGCCAGCAGTTACGGGACAGGAGACACAGATACGCAGTATTTT; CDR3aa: CASSYGTGDTDTQYF
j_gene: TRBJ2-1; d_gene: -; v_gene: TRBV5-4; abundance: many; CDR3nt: TGTGCCAGCAGCTTCTACGAGGAAAATGAGCAGTTCTTC; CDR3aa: CASSFYEENEQFF
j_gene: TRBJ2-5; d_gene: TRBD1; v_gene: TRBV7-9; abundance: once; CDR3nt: TGTGCCAGCAGCTCCGGAAGTCGCACAGGGGGAGAGACCAAGTACTTC; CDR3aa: CASSSGSRTGGETKYF
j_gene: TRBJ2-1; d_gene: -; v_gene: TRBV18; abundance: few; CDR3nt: TGTGCCAGCTCACCCGATGGCTCTAATGAGCAGTTCTTC; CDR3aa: CASSPDGSNEQFF